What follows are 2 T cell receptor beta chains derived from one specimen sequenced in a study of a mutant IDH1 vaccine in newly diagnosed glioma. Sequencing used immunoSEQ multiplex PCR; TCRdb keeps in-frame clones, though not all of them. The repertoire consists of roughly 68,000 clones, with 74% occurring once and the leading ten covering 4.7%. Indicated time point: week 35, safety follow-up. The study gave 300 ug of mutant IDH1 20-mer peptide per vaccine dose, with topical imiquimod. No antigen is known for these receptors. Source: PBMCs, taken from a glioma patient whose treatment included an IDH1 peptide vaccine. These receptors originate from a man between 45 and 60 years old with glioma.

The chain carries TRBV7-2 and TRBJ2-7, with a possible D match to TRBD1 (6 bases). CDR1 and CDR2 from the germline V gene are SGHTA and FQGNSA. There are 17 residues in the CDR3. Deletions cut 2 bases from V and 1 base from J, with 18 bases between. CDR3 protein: CASSLSVGRGYSYEQYF. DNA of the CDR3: TGTGCCAGCAGCTTAAGTGTTGGCAGGGGATATTCCTACGAGCAGTACTTC.

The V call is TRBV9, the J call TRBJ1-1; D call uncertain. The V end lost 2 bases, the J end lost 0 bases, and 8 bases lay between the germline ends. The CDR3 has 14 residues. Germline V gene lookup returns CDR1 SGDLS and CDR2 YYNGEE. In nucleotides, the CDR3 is TGTGCCAGCAGCGTCTCCGGAATGAACACTGAAGCTTTCTTT. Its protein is CASSVSGMNTEAFF.